This note documents a single TCR beta chain sequence. The antigen is undetermined. With V trimmed by 3 bases and J by 1 base, 5 bases remained unmatched. The length of the CDR3 is 14 residues. Germline lookup yields CDR1 GTSNPN and CDR2 SVGIG (reference sequence). This sample stems from a study of cytomegalovirus exposure and HLA in healthy donors. As for the study in general: An early data release held tens of millions of unique TCRs from HLA-typed donors.

Nominally healthy donors provided the samples, though records likely missed some immune exposures. Study results and limitations: A later analysis reportedly found that, within productive TCRs, an Asian-associated ancestry cluster had fewer N-insertions than the mean observed across the approximately 700 donors.

The primer mix had 60 Vbeta and 13 Jbeta primers. Clones were read by immunoSEQ multiplex PCR, and TCRdb kept only the in-frame ones, dropping some. The data contain a few hundred thousand clones, 85% to 95% of them seen just once; the ten biggest clones take up about 1.8%. The sequence was obtained from a girl aged 2-10 years in good health and CMV-seronegative. The sequenced sample consisted of PBMCs. The J gene is TRBJ1-2, the V gene TRBV30; 7 bases map to TRBD1. The CDR3 here is CAWSRRDSNYGYTF. CDR3 coding DNA: TGTGCCTGGAGCCGAAGGGACAGTAACTATGGCTACACCTTC. The whole variable domain, filled in from reference TRBV30 and TRBJ1-2, reads SQTIHQWPATLVQPVGSPLSLECTVEGTSNPNLYWYRQAAGRGLQLLFYSVGIGQISSEVPQNLSASRPQDRQFILSSKKLLLSDSGFYLCAWSRRDSNYGYTFGSGTRLTVV.